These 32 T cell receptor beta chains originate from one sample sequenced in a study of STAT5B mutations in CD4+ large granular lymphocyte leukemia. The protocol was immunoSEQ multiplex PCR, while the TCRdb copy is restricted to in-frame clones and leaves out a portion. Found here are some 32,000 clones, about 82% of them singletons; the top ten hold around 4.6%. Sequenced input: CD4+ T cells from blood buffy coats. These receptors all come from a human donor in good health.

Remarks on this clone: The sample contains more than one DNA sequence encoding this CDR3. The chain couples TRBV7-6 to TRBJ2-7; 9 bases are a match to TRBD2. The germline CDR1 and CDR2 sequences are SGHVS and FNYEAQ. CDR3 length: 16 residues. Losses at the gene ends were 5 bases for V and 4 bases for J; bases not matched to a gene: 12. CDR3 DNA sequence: TGTGCCAGCAGCCTAGGTCAGGCTAGCGGGATGTACGAGCAGTACTTC. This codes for CASSLGQASGMYEQYF.

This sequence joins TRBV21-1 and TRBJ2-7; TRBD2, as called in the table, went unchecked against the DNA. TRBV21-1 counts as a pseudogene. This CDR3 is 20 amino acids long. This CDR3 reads CASSKVSWTSGSMIPYEQYF. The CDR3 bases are TGTGCCAGCAGCAAAGTATCGTGGACTAGCGGGAGTATGATCCCCTACGAGCAGTACTTC.

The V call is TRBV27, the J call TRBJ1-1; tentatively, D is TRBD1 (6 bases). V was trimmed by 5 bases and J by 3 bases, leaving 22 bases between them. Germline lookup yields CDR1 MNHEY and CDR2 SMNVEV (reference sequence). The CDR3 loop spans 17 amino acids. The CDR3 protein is CASSPRTERHEDTEAFF. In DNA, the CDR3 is TGTGCCAGCAGTCCGCGGACAGAGCGGCATGAGGACACTGAAGCTTTCTTT.

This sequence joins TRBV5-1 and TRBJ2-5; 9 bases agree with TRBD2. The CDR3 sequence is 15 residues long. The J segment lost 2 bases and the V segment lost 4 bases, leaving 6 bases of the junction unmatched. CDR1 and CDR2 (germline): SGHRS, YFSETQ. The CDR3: CASSSSGSNQETQYF. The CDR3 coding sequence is TGCGCCAGCAGCAGTAGCGGGAGTAATCAAGAGACCCAGTACTTC.

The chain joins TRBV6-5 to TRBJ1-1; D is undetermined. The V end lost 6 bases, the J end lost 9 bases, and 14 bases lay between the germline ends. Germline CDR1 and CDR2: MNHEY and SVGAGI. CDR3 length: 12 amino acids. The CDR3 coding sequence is TGTGCCAGCAGGTCCACGGCCCTAAAAGCTTTCTTT. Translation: CASRSTALKAFF.

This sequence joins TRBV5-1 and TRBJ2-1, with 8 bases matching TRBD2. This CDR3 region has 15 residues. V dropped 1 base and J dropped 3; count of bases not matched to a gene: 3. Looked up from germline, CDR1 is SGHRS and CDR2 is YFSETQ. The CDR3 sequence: CASSLMSGSYNEQFF. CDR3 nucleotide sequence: TGCGCCAGCAGCTTGATGAGCGGGAGCTACAATGAGCAGTTCTTC. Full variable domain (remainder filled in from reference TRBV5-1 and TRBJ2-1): KAGVTQTPRYLIKTRGQQVTLSCSPISGHRSVSWYQQTPGQGLQFLFEYFSETQRNKGNFPGRFSGRQFSNSRSEMNVSTLELGDSALYLCASSLMSGSYNEQFFGPGTRLTVL.

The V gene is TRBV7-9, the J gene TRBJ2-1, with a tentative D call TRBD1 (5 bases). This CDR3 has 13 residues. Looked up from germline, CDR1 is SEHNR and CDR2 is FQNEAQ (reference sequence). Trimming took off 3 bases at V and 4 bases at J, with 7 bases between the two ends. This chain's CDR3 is CASSLTVYNEQFF. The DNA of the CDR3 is TGTGCCAGCAGCTTGACAGTATACAATGAGCAGTTCTTC.

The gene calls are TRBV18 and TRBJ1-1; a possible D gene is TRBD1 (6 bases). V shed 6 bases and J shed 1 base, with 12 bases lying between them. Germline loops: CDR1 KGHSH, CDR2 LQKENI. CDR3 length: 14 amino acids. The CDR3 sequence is CASSAGTQNTEAFF. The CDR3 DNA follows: TGTGCCAGCTCGGCCGGGACACAGAACACTGAAGCTTTCTTT. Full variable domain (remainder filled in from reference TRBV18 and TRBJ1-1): NAGVMQNPRHLVRRRGQEARLRCSPMKGHSHVYWYRQLPEEGLKFMVYLQKENIIDESGMPKERFSAEFPKEGPSILRIQQVVRGDSAAYFCASSAGTQNTEAFFGQGTRLTVV.

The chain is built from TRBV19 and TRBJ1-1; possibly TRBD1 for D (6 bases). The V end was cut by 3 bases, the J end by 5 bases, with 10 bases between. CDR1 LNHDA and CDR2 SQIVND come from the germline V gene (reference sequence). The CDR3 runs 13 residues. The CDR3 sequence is CASSISQGTEAFF. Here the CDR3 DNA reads TGTGCCAGTAGTATCTCGCAGGGGACTGAAGCTTTCTTT. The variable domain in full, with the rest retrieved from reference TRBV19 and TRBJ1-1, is DGGITQSPKYLFRKEGQNVTLSCEQNLNHDAMYWYRQDPGQGLRLIYYSQIVNDFQKGDIAEGYSVSREKKESFPLTVTSAQKNPTAFYLCASSISQGTEAFFGQGTRLTVV.

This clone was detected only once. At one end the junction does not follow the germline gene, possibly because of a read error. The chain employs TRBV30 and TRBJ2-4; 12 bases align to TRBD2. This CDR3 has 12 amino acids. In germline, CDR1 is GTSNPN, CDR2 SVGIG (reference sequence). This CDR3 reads CAWGRTSGTSHF. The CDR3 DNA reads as TGTGCCTGGGGGCGGACTAGCGGGACCAGCCACTTC.

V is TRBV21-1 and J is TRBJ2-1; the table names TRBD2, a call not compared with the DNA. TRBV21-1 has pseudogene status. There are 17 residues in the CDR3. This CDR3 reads CASSSHSLAPNDNEQFF. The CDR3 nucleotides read TGTGCCAGCAGCAGCCACTCGCTAGCGCCTAACGACAATGAGCAGTTCTTC.

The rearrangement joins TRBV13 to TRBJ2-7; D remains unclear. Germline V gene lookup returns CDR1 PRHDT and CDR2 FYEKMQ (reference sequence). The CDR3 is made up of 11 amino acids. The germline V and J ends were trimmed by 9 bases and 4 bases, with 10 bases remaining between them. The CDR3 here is CARMTYYEQYF. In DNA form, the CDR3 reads TGTGCCAGGATGACATATTACGAGCAGTACTTC.

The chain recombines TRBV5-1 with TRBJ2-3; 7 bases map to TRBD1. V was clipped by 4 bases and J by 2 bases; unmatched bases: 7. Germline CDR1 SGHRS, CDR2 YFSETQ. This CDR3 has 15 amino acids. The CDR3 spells CASSLRDRATDTQYF. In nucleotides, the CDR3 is TGCGCCAGCAGCCTCCGGGACAGAGCCACAGATACGCAGTATTTT.

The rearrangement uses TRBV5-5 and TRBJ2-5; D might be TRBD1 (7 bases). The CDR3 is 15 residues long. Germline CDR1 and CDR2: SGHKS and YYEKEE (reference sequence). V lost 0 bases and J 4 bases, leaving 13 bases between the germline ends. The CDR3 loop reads CASSLAGDSGETQYF. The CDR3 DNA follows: TGTGCCAGCAGCTTGGCGGGGGACAGCGGAGAGACCCAGTACTTC.

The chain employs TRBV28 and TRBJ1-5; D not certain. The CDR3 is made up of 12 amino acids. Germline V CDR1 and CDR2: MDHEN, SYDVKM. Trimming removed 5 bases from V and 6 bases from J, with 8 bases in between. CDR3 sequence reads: CASSGARQPQHF. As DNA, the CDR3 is TGTGCCAGCAGTGGCGCCCGTCAGCCCCAGCATTTT.

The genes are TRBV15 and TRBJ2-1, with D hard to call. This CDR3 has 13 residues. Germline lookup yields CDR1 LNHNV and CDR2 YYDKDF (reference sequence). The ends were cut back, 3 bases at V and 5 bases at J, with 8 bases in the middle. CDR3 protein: CATSSAQNNEQFF. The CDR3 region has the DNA TGTGCCACCAGCAGTGCACAGAACAATGAGCAGTTCTTC.

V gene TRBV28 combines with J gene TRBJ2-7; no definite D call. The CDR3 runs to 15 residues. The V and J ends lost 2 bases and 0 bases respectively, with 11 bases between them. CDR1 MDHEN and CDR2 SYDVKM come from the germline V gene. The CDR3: CASSLPNTLSYEQYF. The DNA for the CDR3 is TGTGCCAGCAGTTTACCTAATACGCTCTCCTACGAGCAGTACTTC.

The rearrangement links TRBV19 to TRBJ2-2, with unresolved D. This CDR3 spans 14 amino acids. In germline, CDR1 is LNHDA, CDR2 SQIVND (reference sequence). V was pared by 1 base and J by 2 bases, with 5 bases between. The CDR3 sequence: CASSIGVNTGELFF. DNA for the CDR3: TGTGCCAGTAGTATAGGGGTAAACACCGGGGAGCTGTTTTTT.

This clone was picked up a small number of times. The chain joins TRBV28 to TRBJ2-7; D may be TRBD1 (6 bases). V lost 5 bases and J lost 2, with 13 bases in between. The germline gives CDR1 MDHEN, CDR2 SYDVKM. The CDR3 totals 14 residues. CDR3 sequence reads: CASSLGQTPYEQYF. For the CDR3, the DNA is TGTGCCAGCAGTCTAGGACAGACTCCCTACGAGCAGTACTTC.

Written as DNA, the CDR3 is TGCAGCGTTGCGACAGGGGGTCACTACGAGCAGTACTTC. Translation gives CSVATGGHYEQYF. The rearrangement links TRBV29-1 to TRBJ2-7; 9 positions match TRBD1. There are 13 residues in the CDR3. CDR1 SQVTM and CDR2 ANQGSEA come from the germline V gene. The V and J ends lost 4 bases and 3 bases, in that order; junction bases with no gene match: 4.

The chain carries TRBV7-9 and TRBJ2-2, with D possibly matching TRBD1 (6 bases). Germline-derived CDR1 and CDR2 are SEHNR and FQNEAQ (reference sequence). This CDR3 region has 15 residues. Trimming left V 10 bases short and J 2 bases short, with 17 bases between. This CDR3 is CANRRQGSNTGELFF. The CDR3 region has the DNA TGTGCCAACCGCCGTCAGGGGAGTAACACCGGGGAGCTGTTTTTT.

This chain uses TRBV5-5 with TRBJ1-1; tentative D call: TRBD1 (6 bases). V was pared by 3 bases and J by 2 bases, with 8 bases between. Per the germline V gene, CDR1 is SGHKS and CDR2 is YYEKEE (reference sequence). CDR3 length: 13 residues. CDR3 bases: TGTGCCAGCAGCTGGGACATAAACACTGAAGCTTTCTTT. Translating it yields CASSWDINTEAFF.

CDR3 sequence reads: CASSIYGTATNNEQFF. The DNA for the CDR3 is TGTGCCAGTAGTATTTACGGGACAGCTACAAACAATGAGCAGTTCTTC. This chain connects TRBV19 to TRBJ2-1; 7 nucleotides line up with TRBD1. V gave up 3 bases and J gave up 5 bases; unmatched junction bases: 10. The CDR3 is 16 amino acids. Germline V gives CDR1 LNHDA, CDR2 SQIVND (reference sequence).

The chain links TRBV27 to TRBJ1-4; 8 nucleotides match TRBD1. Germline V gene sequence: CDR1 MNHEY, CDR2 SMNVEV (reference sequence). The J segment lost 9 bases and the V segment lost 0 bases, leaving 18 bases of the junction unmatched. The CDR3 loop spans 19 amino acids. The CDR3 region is CASSLSGASVGQGWQKLFF. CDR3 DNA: TGTGCCAGCAGTTTATCGGGGGCTAGCGTCGGACAGGGATGGCAAAAACTGTTTTTT.

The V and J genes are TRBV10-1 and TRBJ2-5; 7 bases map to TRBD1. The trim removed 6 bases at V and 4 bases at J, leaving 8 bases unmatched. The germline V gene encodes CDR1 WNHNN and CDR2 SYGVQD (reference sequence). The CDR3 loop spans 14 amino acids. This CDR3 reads CASSRDRRRETQYF. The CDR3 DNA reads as TGCGCCAGCAGCCGGGACAGAAGGAGAGAGACCCAGTACTTC.

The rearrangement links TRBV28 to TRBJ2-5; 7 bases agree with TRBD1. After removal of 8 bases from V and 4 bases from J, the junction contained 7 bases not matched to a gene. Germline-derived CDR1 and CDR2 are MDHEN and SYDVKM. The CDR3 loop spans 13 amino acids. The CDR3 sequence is CASHEGARETQYF. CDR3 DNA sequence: TGTGCCAGCCACGAGGGGGCGCGAGAGACCCAGTACTTC.

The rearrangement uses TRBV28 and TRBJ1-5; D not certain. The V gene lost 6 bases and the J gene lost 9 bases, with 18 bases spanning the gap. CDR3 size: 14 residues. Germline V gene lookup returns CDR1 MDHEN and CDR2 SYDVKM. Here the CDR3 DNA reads TGTGCCAGCAGACCCACGGATCCTTTATGGCCCCAGCATTTT. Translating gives CASRPTDPLWPQHF.

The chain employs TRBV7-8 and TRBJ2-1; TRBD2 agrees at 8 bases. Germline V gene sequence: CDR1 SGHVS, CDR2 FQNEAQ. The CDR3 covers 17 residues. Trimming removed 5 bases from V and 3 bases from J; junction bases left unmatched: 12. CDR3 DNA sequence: TGTGCCAGCAGCCCCCGCCCGAGCGGGAGTGTCTACAATGAGCAGTTCTTC. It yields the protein CASSPRPSGSVYNEQFF.

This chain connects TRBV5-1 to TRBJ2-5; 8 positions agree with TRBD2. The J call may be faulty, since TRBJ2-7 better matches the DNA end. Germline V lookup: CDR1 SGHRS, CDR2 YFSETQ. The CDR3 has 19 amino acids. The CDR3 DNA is TGCGCCAGCAGCTTGGCCTTAGTAGCGGGACCTCTTTTCACCTACGAGCAGTACTTC. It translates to CASSLALVAGPLFTYEQYF.

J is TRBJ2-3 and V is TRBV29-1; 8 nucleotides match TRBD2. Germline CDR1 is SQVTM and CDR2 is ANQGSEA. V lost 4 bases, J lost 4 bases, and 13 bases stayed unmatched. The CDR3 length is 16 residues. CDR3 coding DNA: TGCAGCGTTGGCCGAGCGGGAGTTCGGGGTGCAGATACGCAGTATTTT. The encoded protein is CSVGRAGVRGADTQYF.

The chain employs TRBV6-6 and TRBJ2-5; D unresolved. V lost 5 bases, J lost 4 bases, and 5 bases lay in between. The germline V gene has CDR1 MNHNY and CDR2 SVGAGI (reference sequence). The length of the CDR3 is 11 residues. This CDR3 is CASSPGETQYF. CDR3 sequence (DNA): TGTGCCAGCAGTCCCGGAGAGACCCAGTACTTC.

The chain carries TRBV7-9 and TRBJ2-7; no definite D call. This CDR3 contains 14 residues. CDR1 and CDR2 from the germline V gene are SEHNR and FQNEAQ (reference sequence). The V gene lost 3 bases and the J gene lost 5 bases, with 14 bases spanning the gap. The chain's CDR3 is CASSFQASQDEQYF. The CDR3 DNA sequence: TGTGCCAGCAGCTTTCAAGCGTCGCAGGACGAGCAGTACTTC.